Listed below are T cell receptor beta chains from one sample, sequenced in a study of blood T cell repertoires in COVID-19. Measured with immunoSEQ multiplex PCR; TCRdb has only the in-frame clones, and not every one. The sample carries some 70,000 clones, about 90% recorded once. Input material: peripheral blood. Receptors originate from a woman aged 50 to 65 with COVID-19, enrolled during active disease. The CDR3 runs from the conserved cysteine through the conserved F or W. A D gene is named only where the DNA matches it firmly. The size of a clone is reported for some rows only, either as once, few or many, or as a class for expanded clones.

D	V	J	size	CDR3	DNA
TRBD2	TRBV7-2	TRBJ2-1	.	CASSLWTSGRQSEQFF	TGTGCCAGCAGCTTGTGGACTAGCGGGAGGCAAAGTGAGCAGTTCTTC
.	TRBV3-1/TRBV3-2	TRBJ2-7	.	CASSRGPGESYEQYF	TGTGCCAGCAGCCGAGGGCCCGGGGAATCTTACGAGCAGTACTTC
TRBD2	TRBV4-1	TRBJ2-1	.	CASSQLAGEKSNEQFF	TGCGCCAGCAGCCAACTAGCGGGAGAAAAATCTAATGAGCAGTTCTTC
.	TRBV6-5	TRBJ2-3	.	CASRGGTGRLDTQYF	TGTGCCAGCAGAGGTGGAACAGGGCGCTTAGATACGCAGTATTTT
.	TRBV2	TRBJ1-3	.	CASSEKQVPLNTIYF	TGTGCCAGCAGTGAAAAGCAGGTCCCCCTAAACACCATATATTTT
.	TRBV18	TRBJ2-2	once	CASSPPLGGKNTGELFF	TGTGCCAGCTCGCCCCCTCTGGGAGGAAAGAACACCGGGGAGCTGTTTTTT
.	TRBV4-2	TRBJ2-4	.	CASSQVRGTKNIQYF	TGTGCCAGCAGCCAAGTCCGGGGGACCAAAAACATTCAGTACTTC
TRBD1	TRBV28	TRBJ2-3	.	CASFSTRDRAPTDTQYF	TGTGCCAGCTTCTCTACCCGGGACAGGGCACCCACAGATACGCAGTATTTT
.	TRBV28	TRBJ2-7	once	CASSLLGAEQYF	TGTGCCAGCAGTTTATTGGGGGCCGAGCAGTACTTC
.	TRBV27	TRBJ1-1	.	CAILGGEGGETEAFF	TGTGCCATCCTAGGCGGGGAGGGGGGTGAGACTGAAGCTTTCTTT
.	TRBV10-3	TRBJ2-5	.	CAISVGAGQFETQYF	TGTGCCATCAGTGTCGGAGCAGGGCAGTTTGAGACCCAGTACTTC
TRBD2	TRBV19	TRBJ2-3	.	CASSTQNIAGAGTDTQYF	TGTGCCAGTAGTACCCAAAACATAGCGGGAGCGGGAACAGATACGCAGTATTTT
TRBD1	TRBV5-1	TRBJ1-3	.	CASSRLAVGDSSGNTIYF	TGCGCCAGCAGCCGCTTGGCAGTGGGGGACAGCTCTGGAAACACCATATATTTT
TRBD2	TRBV6-2/TRBV6-3	TRBJ2-1	.	CASSRTSGRGRVLSSYNEQFF	TGTGCCAGCAGTCGGACTAGCGGGAGAGGGAGAGTTCTCAGCTCCTACAATGAGCAGTTCTTC
.	TRBV2	TRBJ2-1	.	CASSQGRTYNEQFF	TGTGCCAGCAGTCAAGGGAGAACCTACAATGAGCAGTTCTTC
.	TRBV27	TRBJ1-5	.	CASSLAGGQPQHF	TGTGCCAGCAGTTTAGCGGGTGGTCAGCCCCAGCATTTT
TRBD1	TRBV6-5	TRBJ1-5	few	CASSTLYRGDQPQHF	TGTGCCAGCAGTACCCTTTACAGGGGGGATCAGCCCCAGCATTTT
TRBD1	TRBV5-1	TRBJ2-1	.	CASSSRTGGRDEQFF	TGCGCCAGCAGCTCCCGGACAGGGGGGAGAGATGAGCAGTTCTTC
TRBD2	TRBV7-2	TRBJ2-5	.	CASSLGSAGGGETQYF	TGTGCCAGCAGCTTAGGGTCGGCGGGGGGAGGAGAGACCCAGTACTTC
TRBD1	TRBV2	TRBJ2-7	.	CASAVFGGGQGPFSYEQYF	TGTGCCTCAGCAGTTTTTGGGGGGGGACAGGGTCCTTTCTCCTACGAGCAGTACTTC
.	TRBV4-1	TRBJ2-3	once	CASSQNTGISTDTQYF	TGCGCCAGCAGCCAAAATACAGGGATCAGCACAGATACGCAGTATTTT
.	TRBV19	TRBJ2-7	few	CASSHPGAGTTYEQYF	TGTGCCAGTAGTCATCCTGGGGCGGGAACTACCTACGAGCAGTACTTC
.	TRBV24-1	TRBJ2-5	.	CATSDGGKETQYF	TGTGCCACCAGTGATGGAGGAAAAGAGACCCAGTACTTC
TRBD2	TRBV9	TRBJ2-3	.	CASSLQAGVPDTQYF	TGTGCCAGCAGCCTCCAGGCGGGAGTCCCAGATACGCAGTATTTT
.	TRBV6-1	TRBJ1-1	.	CASSEMQAGYEAFF	TGTGCCAGCAGTGAAATGCAGGCAGGATATGAAGCTTTCTTT
TRBD1	TRBV29-1	TRBJ1-1	.	CSVYRGTGETEAFF	TGCAGCGTTTATAGGGGGACAGGAGAAACTGAAGCTTTCTTT
TRBD2	TRBV10-2	TRBJ2-5	few	CASSGLGGVTGTQYF	TGCGCCAGCAGTGGGCTCGGGGGGGTCACGGGGACCCAGTACTTC
TRBD2	TRBV3-1/TRBV3-2	TRBJ2-3	.	CASSQRLASGRATDTQYF	TGTGCCAGCAGCCAGAGGCTGGCTAGCGGGAGGGCAACAGATACGCAGTATTTT
TRBD2	TRBV12-5	TRBJ2-1	.	CASGLPATGTSFGEQFF	TGTGCTAGTGGTTTGCCTGCGACCGGGACTAGCTTCGGTGAGCAGTTCTTC
.	TRBV18	TRBJ2-1	.	CASSPEAGEQFF	TGTGCCAGCTCCCCGGAGGCGGGGGAGCAGTTCTTC
.	TRBV28	TRBJ2-1	once	CASSLRAPVRQFF	TGTGCCAGCAGTTTGAGGGCTCCCGTTCGGCAGTTCTTC
.	TRBV6-6	TRBJ2-5	.	CASSWGNREETQYF	TGTGCCAGCAGTTGGGGTAACAGGGAAGAGACCCAGTACTTC
.	TRBV7-8	TRBJ2-2	few	CASSPSYSGELFF	TGTGCCAGCAGCCCTAGTTATTCCGGGGAGCTGTTTTTT
.	TRBV7-9	TRBJ2-1	.	CASSFVQPGVNEQFF	TGTGCCAGCAGCTTCGTCCAGCCGGGGGTAAATGAGCAGTTCTTC
.	TRBV6-2/TRBV6-3	TRBJ1-2	.	CASSLQGQYYGYTF	TGTGCCAGCAGCCTACAGGGCCAGTACTATGGCTACACCTTC
TRBD1	TRBV27	TRBJ2-3	.	CASSLLRDSATDTQYF	TGTGCCAGCAGTTTGCTCCGGGACAGTGCCACAGATACGCAGTATTTT
TRBD2	TRBV9	TRBJ2-5	.	CASSVGAAGGRETQYF	TGTGCCAGCAGCGTAGGGGCAGCGGGAGGGCGAGAGACCCAGTACTTC
TRBD1	TRBV28	TRBJ2-7	.	CASSSDRIVGTAGEQYF	TGTGCCAGCAGTTCGGACAGGATTGTCGGGACGGCGGGCGAGCAGTACTTC
TRBD2	TRBV28	TRBJ2-7	.	CASAGPWLAGEAYEQYF	TGTGCCAGCGCAGGACCCTGGCTAGCGGGAGAAGCGTACGAGCAGTACTTC
TRBD1	TRBV10-3	TRBJ1-6	.	CATSTGQTNSPLHF	TGTGCCACATCAACGGGACAGACTAATTCACCCCTCCACTTT
.	TRBV13	TRBJ2-3	.	CASSPRRRASTDTQYF	TGTGCCAGCAGCCCCAGAAGGAGGGCAAGCACAGATACGCAGTATTTT
.	TRBV30	TRBJ2-5	few	CAWNHRTGETQYF	TGTGCCTGGAATCACAGGACGGGAGAGACCCAGTACTTC
.	TRBV28	TRBJ2-6	.	CASGTGRSGANVLTF	TGTGCCAGCGGAACAGGGCGCTCTGGGGCCAACGTCCTGACTTTC
TRBD2	TRBV7-2	TRBJ2-7	.	CASSRGRQAGLADTYEQYF	TGTGCCAGCAGCCGGGGGAGACAGGCGGGACTAGCGGACACTTACGAGCAGTACTTC
TRBD2	TRBV6-5	TRBJ2-1	.	CASHRLAGAGNEQFF	TGTGCCAGCCACCGGCTAGCGGGAGCTGGCAATGAGCAGTTCTTC
.	TRBV7-9	TRBJ2-7	.	CASSQSGLARYEQYF	TGTGCCAGCAGTCAATCCGGGCTAGCGCGTTACGAGCAGTACTTC
.	TRBV7-2	TRBJ2-7	.	CASSLRRLYEQYF	TGTGCCAGCAGCTTACGGAGGCTCTACGAGCAGTACTTC
.	TRBV19	TRBJ2-1	few	CASSIVGSHNEQFF	TGTGCCAGTAGTATAGTGGGCAGCCACAATGAGCAGTTCTTC
TRBD2	TRBV6-5	TRBJ2-1	.	CASTGGHEQFF	TGTGCCAGCACGGGGGGGCATGAGCAGTTCTTC
.	TRBV3-1/TRBV3-2	TRBJ2-6	.	CASSQETGWTSGANVLTF	TGTGCCAGCAGCCAAGAAACAGGGTGGACTTCTGGGGCCAACGTCCTGACTTTC
TRBD1	TRBV7-8	TRBJ2-6	.	CASSRDRQVRANVLTF	TGTGCCAGCAGTCGGGACAGGCAGGTGAGGGCCAACGTCCTGACTTTC
.	TRBV24-1	TRBJ2-2	.	CATSHRAGTGELFF	TGTGCCACCTCCCACAGGGCTGGCACCGGGGAGCTGTTTTTT
TRBD2	TRBV11-2	TRBJ2-1	.	CASRKLWEGGSRHEQFF	TGTGCCAGCAGAAAATTATGGGAGGGCGGGAGTCGCCATGAGCAGTTCTTC